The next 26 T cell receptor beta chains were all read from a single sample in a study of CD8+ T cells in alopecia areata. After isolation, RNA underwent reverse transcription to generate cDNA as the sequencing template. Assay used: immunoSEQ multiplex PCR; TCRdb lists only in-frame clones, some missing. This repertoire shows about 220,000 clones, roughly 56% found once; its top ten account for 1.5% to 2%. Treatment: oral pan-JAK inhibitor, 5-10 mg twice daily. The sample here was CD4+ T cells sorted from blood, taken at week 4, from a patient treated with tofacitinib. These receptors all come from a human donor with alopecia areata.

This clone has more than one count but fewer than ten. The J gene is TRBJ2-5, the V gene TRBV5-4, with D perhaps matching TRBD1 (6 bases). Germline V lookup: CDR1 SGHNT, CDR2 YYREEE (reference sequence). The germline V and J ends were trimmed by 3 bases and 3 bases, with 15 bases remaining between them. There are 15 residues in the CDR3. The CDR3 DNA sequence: TGTGCCAGCAGCTCGATACAGGGATTGAAAGAGACCCAGTACTTC. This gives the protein CASSSIQGLKETQYF.

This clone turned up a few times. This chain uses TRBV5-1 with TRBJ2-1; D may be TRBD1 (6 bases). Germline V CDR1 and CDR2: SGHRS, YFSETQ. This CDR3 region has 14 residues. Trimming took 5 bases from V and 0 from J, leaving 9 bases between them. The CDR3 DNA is TGCGCCAGCAGTCGGGACAACTCCTACAATGAGCAGTTCTTC. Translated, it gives CASSRDNSYNEQFF.

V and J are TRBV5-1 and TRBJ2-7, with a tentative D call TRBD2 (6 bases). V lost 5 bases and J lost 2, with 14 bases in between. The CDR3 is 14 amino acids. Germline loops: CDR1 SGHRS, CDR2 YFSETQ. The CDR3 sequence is CASSVQGGTYEQYF. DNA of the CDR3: TGCGCCAGCAGTGTTCAGGGAGGAACCTACGAGCAGTACTTC.

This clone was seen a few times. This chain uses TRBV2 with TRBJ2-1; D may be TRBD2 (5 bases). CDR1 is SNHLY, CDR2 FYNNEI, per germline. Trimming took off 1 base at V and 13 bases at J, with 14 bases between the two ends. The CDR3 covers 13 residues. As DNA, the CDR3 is TGTGCCAGCAGTGAAGGTACGGGGATAGAACAGTTCTTC. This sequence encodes CASSEGTGIEQFF.

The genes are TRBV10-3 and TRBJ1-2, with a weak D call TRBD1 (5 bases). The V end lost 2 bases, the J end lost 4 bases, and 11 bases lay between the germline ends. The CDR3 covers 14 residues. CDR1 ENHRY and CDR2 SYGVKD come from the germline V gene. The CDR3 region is CAISEHGGTYGYTF. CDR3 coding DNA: TGTGCCATCAGTGAGCATGGAGGGACCTATGGCTACACCTTC.

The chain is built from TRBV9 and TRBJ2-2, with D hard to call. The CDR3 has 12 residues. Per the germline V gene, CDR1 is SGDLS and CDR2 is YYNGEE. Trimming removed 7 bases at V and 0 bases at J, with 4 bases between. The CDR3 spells CASGTNTGELFF. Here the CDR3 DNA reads TGTGCCAGCGGGACGAACACCGGGGAGCTGTTTTTT.

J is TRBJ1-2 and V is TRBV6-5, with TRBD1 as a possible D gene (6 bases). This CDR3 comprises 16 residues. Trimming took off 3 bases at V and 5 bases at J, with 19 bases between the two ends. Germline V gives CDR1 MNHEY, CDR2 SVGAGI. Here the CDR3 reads CASSYSAGALGYGYTF. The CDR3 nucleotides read TGTGCCAGCAGTTATTCGGCGGGGGCCCTTGGATATGGCTACACCTTC.

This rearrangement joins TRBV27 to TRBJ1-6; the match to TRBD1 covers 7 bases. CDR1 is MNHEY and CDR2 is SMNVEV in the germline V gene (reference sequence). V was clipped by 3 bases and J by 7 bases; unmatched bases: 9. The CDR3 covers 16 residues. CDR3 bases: TGTGCCAGCAGTTTTTTACCTGACAGGGCAAATTCACCCCTCCACTTT. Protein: CASSFLPDRANSPLHF.

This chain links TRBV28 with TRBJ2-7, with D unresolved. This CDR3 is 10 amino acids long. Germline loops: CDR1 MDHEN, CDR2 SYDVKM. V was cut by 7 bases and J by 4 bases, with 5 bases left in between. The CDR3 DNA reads TGTGCCAGCATGGGATACGAGCAGTACTTC. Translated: CASMGYEQYF.

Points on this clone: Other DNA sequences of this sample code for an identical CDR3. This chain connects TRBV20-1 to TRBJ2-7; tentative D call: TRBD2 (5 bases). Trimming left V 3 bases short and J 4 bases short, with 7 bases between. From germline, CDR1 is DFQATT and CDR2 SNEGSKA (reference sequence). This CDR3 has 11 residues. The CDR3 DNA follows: TGCAGTGCTAGTCGAGGGTACGAGCAGTACTTC. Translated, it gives CSASRGYEQYF.

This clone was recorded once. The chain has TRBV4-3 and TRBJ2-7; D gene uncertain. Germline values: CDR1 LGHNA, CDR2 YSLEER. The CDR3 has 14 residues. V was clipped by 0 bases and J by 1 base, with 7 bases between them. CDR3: CASSQEGGSYEQYF. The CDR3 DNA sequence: TGCGCCAGCAGCCAAGAGGGCGGATCCTACGAGCAGTACTTC.

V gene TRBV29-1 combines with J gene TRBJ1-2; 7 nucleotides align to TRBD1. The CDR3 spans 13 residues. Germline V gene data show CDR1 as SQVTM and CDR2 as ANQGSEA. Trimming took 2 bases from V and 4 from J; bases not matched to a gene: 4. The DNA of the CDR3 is TGCAGCGTTGAAATGACAGGGCTCTATGGCTACACCTTC. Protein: CSVEMTGLYGYTF.

The DNA for the CDR3 is TGTGCCAGCAGTCACGGATATTACGAGCAGTACTTC. Amino acids: CASSHGYYEQYF. The chain combines TRBV6-6 with TRBJ2-7; the D is unclear. Trimming took 5 bases from V and 4 from J, leaving 9 bases between them. This CDR3 contains 12 residues. The germline CDR1 and CDR2 sequences are MNHNY and SVGAGI (reference sequence).

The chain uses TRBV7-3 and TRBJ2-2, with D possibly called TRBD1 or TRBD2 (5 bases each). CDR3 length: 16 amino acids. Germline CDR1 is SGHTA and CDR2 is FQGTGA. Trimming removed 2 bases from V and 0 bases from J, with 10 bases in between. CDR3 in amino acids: CASSLVGGANTGELFF. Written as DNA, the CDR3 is TGTGCCAGCAGCTTAGTTGGGGGTGCGAACACCGGGGAGCTGTTTTTT. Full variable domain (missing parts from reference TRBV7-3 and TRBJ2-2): GAGVSQTPSNKVTEKGKYVELRCDPISGHTALYWYRQSLGQGPEFLIYFQGTGAADDSGLPNDRFFAVRPEGSVSTLKIQRTERGDSAVYLCASSLVGGANTGELFFGEGSRLTVL.

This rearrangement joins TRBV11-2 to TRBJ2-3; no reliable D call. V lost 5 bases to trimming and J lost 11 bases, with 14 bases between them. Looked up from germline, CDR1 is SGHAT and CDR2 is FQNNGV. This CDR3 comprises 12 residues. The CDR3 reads CASSLLGREQYF. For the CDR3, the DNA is TGTGCCAGCAGCCTACTCGGGCGAGAGCAGTATTTT.

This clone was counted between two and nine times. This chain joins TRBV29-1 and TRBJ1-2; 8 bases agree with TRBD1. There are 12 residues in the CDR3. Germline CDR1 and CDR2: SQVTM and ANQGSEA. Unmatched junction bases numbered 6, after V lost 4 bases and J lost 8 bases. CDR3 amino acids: CSVGDRGIGYTF. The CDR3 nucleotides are TGCAGCGTTGGTGACAGGGGAATCGGCTACACCTTC. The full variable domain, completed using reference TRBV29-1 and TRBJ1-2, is SAVISQKPSRDICQRGTSLTIQCQVDSQVTMMFWYRQQPGQSLTLIATANQGSEATYESGFVIDKFPISRPNLTFSTLTVSNMSPEDSSIYLCSVGDRGIGYTFGSGTRLTVV.

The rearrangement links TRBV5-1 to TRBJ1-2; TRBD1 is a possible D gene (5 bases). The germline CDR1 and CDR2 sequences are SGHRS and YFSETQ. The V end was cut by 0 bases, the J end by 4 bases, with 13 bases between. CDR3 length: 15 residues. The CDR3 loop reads CASSLDGQGFYGYTF. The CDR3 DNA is TGCGCCAGCAGCTTGGACGGACAAGGGTTCTATGGCTACACCTTC. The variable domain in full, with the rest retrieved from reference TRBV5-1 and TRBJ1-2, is KAGVTQTPRYLIKTRGQQVTLSCSPISGHRSVSWYQQTPGQGLQFLFEYFSETQRNKGNFPGRFSGRQFSNSRSEMNVSTLELGDSALYLCASSLDGQGFYGYTFGSGTRLTVV.

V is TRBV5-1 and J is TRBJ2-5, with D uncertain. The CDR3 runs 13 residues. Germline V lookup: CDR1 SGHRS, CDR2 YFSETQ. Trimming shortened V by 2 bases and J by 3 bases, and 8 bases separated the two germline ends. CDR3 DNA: TGCGCCAGCAGCTTTGGGTTAAAAGAGACCCAGTACTTC. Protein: CASSFGLKETQYF.

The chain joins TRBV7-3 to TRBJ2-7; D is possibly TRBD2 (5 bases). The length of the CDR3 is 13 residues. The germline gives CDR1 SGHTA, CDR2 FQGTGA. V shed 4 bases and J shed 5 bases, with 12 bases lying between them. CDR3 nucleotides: TGTGCCAGCAGCTCCTCCGAGGGCCACGAGCAGTACTTC. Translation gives CASSSSEGHEQYF.

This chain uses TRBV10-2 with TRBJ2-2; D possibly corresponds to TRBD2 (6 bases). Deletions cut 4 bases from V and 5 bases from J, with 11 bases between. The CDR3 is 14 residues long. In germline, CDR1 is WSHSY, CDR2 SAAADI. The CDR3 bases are TGCGCCAGCAGTGTTCTTGGGGGGACCGGGGAGCTGTTTTTT. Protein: CASSVLGGTGELFF.

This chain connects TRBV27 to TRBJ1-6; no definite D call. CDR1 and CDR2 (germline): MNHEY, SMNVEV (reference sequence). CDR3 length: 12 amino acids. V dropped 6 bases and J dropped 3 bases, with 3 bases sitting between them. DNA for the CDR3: TGTGCCAGCAGCCACTATAATTCACCCCTCCACTTT. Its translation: CASSHYNSPLHF.

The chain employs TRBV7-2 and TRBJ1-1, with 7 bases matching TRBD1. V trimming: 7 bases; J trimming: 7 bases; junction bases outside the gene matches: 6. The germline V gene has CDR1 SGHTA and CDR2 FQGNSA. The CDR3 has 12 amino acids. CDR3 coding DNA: TGTGCCAGCACATTACAGGGGATTGAAGCTTTCTTT. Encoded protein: CASTLQGIEAFF.

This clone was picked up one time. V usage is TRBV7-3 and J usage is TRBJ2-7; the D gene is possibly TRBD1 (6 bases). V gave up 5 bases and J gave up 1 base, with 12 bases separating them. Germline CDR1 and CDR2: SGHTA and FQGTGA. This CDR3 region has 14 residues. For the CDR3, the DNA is TGTGCCAGCAGCCCGGACAGTGTTTCCTACGAGCAGTACTTC. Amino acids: CASSPDSVSYEQYF. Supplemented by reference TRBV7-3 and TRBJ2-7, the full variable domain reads GAGVSQTPSNKVTEKGKYVELRCDPISGHTALYWYRQSLGQGPEFLIYFQGTGAADDSGLPNDRFFAVRPEGSVSTLKIQRTERGDSAVYLCASSPDSVSYEQYFGPGTRLTVT.

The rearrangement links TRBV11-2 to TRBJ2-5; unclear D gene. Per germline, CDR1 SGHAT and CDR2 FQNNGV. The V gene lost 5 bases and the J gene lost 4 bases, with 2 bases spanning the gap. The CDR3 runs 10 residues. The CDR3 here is CASSTETQYF. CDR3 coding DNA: TGTGCCAGCAGCACAGAGACCCAGTACTTC.

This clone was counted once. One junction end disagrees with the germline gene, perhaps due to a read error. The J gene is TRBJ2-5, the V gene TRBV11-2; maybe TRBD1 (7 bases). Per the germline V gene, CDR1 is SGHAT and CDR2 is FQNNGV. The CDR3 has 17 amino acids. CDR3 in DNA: TGCGCCAGCAGCCAATGGGACGGGGGCAGGGGGGTAGAGACCCAGTACTTC. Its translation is CASSQWDGGRGVETQYF.

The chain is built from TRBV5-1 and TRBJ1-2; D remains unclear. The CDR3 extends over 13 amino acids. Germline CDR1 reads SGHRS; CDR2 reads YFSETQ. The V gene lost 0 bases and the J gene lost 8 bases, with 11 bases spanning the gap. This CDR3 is CASSLGYTDGYTF. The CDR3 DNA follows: TGCGCCAGCAGCTTGGGATACACGGACGGCTACACCTTC.